This passage covers 30 T cell receptor beta chains from one sample sequenced in a study of long-term antiretroviral therapy in people with HIV. immunoSEQ v3.0 was run at survey level. Some clones are missing from TCRdb's copy, which holds only in-frame ones; the method was immunoSEQ multiplex PCR. In the table there are some 20,000 clones, 90% of which are singletons. The input for sequencing was unsorted PBMCs, taken approximately 4.4 years before starting antiretroviral therapy. The receptor set was obtained from a woman aged 30 to 39 with HIV.

The DNA for the CDR3 is TGTGCCAGTAGTATCGGGGTGGGCTACACCTTC. Encoded protein: CASSIGVGYTF. The chain has TRBV19 and TRBJ1-2; no firm D call. From germline, CDR1 is LNHDA and CDR2 SQIVND (reference sequence). Trimming took off 3 bases at V and 8 bases at J, with 7 bases between the two ends. The CDR3 extends over 11 amino acids.

The J gene is TRBJ1-2, the V gene TRBV29-1, with a weak D call TRBD1 (6 bases). CDR3 length: 12 amino acids. The germline V gene has CDR1 SQVTM and CDR2 ANQGSEA. Trimming stripped 4 bases from V and 6 bases from J, with 12 bases between. The CDR3 nucleotides read TGCAGCGTTGTACAGGGTAGAAATGGCTACACCTTC. Protein sequence: CSVVQGRNGYTF. Combining the CDR3 with reference TRBV29-1 and TRBJ1-2 gives the whole variable domain SAVISQKPSRDICQRGTSLTIQCQVDSQVTMMFWYRQQPGQSLTLIATANQGSEATYESGFVIDKFPISRPNLTFSTLTVSNMSPEDSSIYLCSVVQGRNGYTFGSGTRLTVV.

This clone is a singleton in its sample. The chain carries TRBV7-9 and TRBJ2-2; D call uncertain. Germline loops: CDR1 SEHNR, CDR2 FQNEAQ (reference sequence). The CDR3 is 16 amino acids. Trimming removed 2 bases at V and 4 bases at J, with 14 bases between. The CDR3 sequence is CASSLTRASGTGELFF. Here the CDR3 DNA reads TGTGCCAGCAGCTTAACCAGAGCTTCGGGCACCGGGGAGCTGTTTTTT.

This chain connects TRBV7-7 to TRBJ2-3; 11 bases agree with TRBD1. Germline trimming cut 5 bases from V and 4 bases from J; bases unmatched to any gene: 5. In germline, CDR1 is SSHAT, CDR2 FNYEAQ (reference sequence). The CDR3 sequence is 15 residues long. Here the CDR3 DNA reads TGTGCCAGCAGCAAGGGACAGGGGGGGGCAGATACGCAGTATTTT. This gives the protein CASSKGQGGADTQYF.

The chain employs TRBV29-1 and TRBJ1-1; TRBD1 agrees at 9 bases. V lost 5 bases, J lost 6 bases, and 10 bases stayed unmatched. The CDR3 loop spans 14 amino acids. The germline gives CDR1 SQVTM, CDR2 ANQGSEA. CDR3 bases: TGCAGCGTTAGCGACAGGGGGAGGACAGCTGAAGCTTTCTTT. Translation: CSVSDRGRTAEAFF. Full variable domain (rest looked up from reference TRBV29-1 and TRBJ1-1): SAVISQKPSRDICQRGTSLTIQCQVDSQVTMMFWYRQQPGQSLTLIATANQGSEATYESGFVIDKFPISRPNLTFSTLTVSNMSPEDSSIYLCSVSDRGRTAEAFFGQGTRLTVV.

Comments on this clone: The junction and the germline gene differ at one end; a read error may be behind it. This chain uses TRBV6-5 with TRBJ1-1; the match to TRBD1 covers 8 bases. Germline values: CDR1 MNHEY, CDR2 SVGAGI. This CDR3 is 15 amino acids long. The CDR3 reads CASRYSGQVNTEAFF. DNA for the CDR3: TGTGCCAGCAGGTACTCGGGACAGGTGAACACTGAAGCTTTCTTT.

This clone was counted only a few times. The chain has TRBV7-9 and TRBJ1-2; unclear D gene. Germline CDR1 and CDR2: SEHNR and FQNEAQ (reference sequence). The CDR3 runs 14 residues. V lost 6 bases and J 2 bases, leaving 13 bases between the germline ends. CDR3 region: CASSPGGPNYGYTF. The DNA for the CDR3 is TGTGCCAGCAGTCCGGGCGGGCCCAACTATGGCTACACCTTC.

The CDR3 DNA is TGTGCCAGCAGCAAAGAGGCCCCGGACAGCTCCTACAATGAGCAGTTCTTC. This encodes CASSKEAPDSSYNEQFF. The chain uses TRBV21-1 and TRBJ2-1; the table gives TRBD1 as D, unverified against the DNA. TRBV21-1 is shown as a pseudogene. The CDR3 consists of 17 residues.

V is TRBV7-2 and J is TRBJ1-6, with D possibly being TRBD1 (5 bases). The CDR3 spans 15 residues. Trimming removed 5 bases from V and 7 bases from J, with 15 bases in between. CDR1 and CDR2 from the germline V gene are SGHTA and FQGNSA. The CDR3 reads CASSPAGLDNSPLHF. For the CDR3, the DNA is TGTGCCAGCAGCCCAGCAGGGTTAGACAATTCACCCCTCCACTTT. Full variable domain (outside the CDR3, taken from reference TRBV7-2 and TRBJ1-6): GAGVSQSPSNKVTEKGKDVELRCDPISGHTALYWYRQSLGQGLEFLIYFQGNSAPDKSGLPSDRFSAERTGGSVSTLTIQRTQQEDSAVYLCASSPAGLDNSPLHFGNGTRLTVT.

The sample holds one count of this clone. The CDR3 DNA is TGTGCCAGCAGCACCCTCTCCGGGACAGGCAGCTCCTACGAGCAGTACTTC. This translates into CASSTLSGTGSSYEQYF. The V and J genes are TRBV7-8 and TRBJ2-7; 8 nucleotides match TRBD1. Per germline, CDR1 SGHVS and CDR2 FQNEAQ. CDR3 length: 17 residues. Germline trimming cut 5 bases from V and 0 bases from J; bases unmatched to any gene: 12. Filled out from reference TRBV7-8 and TRBJ2-7, the complete variable domain reads GAGVSQSPRYKVAKRGQDVALRCDPISGHVSLFWYQQALGQGPEFLTYFQNEAQLDKSGLPSDRFFAERPEGSVSTLKIQRTQQEDSAVYLCASSTLSGTGSSYEQYFGPGTRLTVT.

This sequence joins TRBV11-2 and TRBJ2-1; tentative D call: TRBD2 (6 bases). The germline CDR1 and CDR2 sequences are SGHAT and FQNNGV. V dropped 3 bases and J dropped 0 bases, with 18 bases sitting between them. CDR3 length: 18 amino acids. The CDR3 sequence is CASSFGAWGTLSYNEQFF. The CDR3 DNA reads as TGTGCCAGCAGCTTTGGGGCGTGGGGGACTCTCTCCTACAATGAGCAGTTCTTC. The whole variable domain, filled in from reference TRBV11-2 and TRBJ2-1, reads EAGVAQSPRYKIIEKRQSVAFWCNPISGHATLYWYQQILGQGPKLLIQFQNNGVVDDSQLPKDRFSAERLKGVDSTLKIQPAKLEDSAVYLCASSFGAWGTLSYNEQFFGPGTRLTVL.

The rearrangement joins TRBV27 to TRBJ2-3, with D uncertain. Looked up from germline, CDR1 is MNHEY and CDR2 is SMNVEV (reference sequence). V was pared by 7 bases and J by 2 bases, with 16 bases between. The CDR3 is 15 residues long. In nucleotides, the CDR3 is TGTGCCAGCAACCTGGGGTCAGCGAACACAGATACGCAGTATTTT. It yields the protein CASNLGSANTDTQYF.

V is TRBV13 and J is TRBJ1-3; perhaps TRBD1 as D (5 bases). From germline, CDR1 is PRHDT and CDR2 FYEKMQ (reference sequence). The CDR3 spans 15 residues. Trimming cost V 4 bases and J 0 bases, with 10 bases left between them. The CDR3 coding sequence is TGTGCCAGCAGCTGGGGACTGGGCTCTGGAAACACCATATATTTT. This codes for CASSWGLGSGNTIYF.

This clone was detected only once. V and J are TRBV5-4 and TRBJ2-3; D gene unclear. The germline V gene has CDR1 SGHNT and CDR2 YYREEE (reference sequence). The CDR3 covers 14 residues. The V gene lost 3 bases and the J gene lost 5 bases, with 13 bases spanning the gap. CDR3 sequence reads: CASSSYRPGDTQYF. The CDR3 nucleotides read TGTGCCAGCAGCTCCTACCGACCGGGAGATACGCAGTATTTT.

This clone was picked up one time. The rearrangement joins TRBV6-1 to TRBJ1-2; D call uncertain. In germline, CDR1 is MNHNS, CDR2 SASEGT. The CDR3 extends over 15 amino acids. V was cut by 3 bases and J by 4 bases, with 15 bases left in between. CDR3 protein: CASSDNAGSFYGYTF. In DNA, the CDR3 is TGTGCCAGCAGTGATAACGCAGGCAGTTTCTATGGCTACACCTTC.

The rearrangement uses TRBV11-1 and TRBJ1-2; 9 bases fit TRBD1. Trimming cost V 3 bases and J 6 bases; bases outside gene matches: 5. Germline V gives CDR1 SGHAT, CDR2 FQDESV (reference sequence). CDR3 length: 14 residues. Written as DNA, the CDR3 is TGTGCCAGCAGCTTCGGAACAGGGGGCGATGGCTACACCTTC. Translation gives CASSFGTGGDGYTF. Together with reference TRBV11-1 and TRBJ1-2, the CDR3 gives the full variable domain: EAEVAQSPRYKITEKSQAVAFWCDPISGHATLYWYRQILGQGPELLVQFQDESVVDDSQLPKDRFSAERLKGVDSTLKIQPAELGDSAMYLCASSFGTGGDGYTFGSGTRLTVV.

The V gene is TRBV30, the J gene TRBJ1-2, with 8 bases matching TRBD1. Germline trimming cut 5 bases from V and 8 bases from J; bases unmatched to any gene: 7. CDR1 GTSNPN and CDR2 SVGIG come from the germline V gene (reference sequence). CDR3 size: 12 residues. The CDR3 spells CAWSTGGRGYTF. CDR3 nucleotide sequence: TGTGCCTGGTCAACAGGGGGGCGAGGCTACACCTTC.

This clone was picked up a small number of times. The genes are TRBV19 and TRBJ1-4; 9 nucleotides match TRBD1. There are 15 residues in the CDR3. Germline V gives CDR1 LNHDA, CDR2 SQIVND (reference sequence). With V trimmed by 5 bases and J by 11 bases, 12 bases remained unmatched. The CDR3 loop reads CASSAEGQGVEKLFF. The CDR3 DNA is TGTGCCAGTAGTGCCGAGGGACAGGGTGTCGAGAAACTGTTTTTT.

J is TRBJ1-4 and V is TRBV6-5; TRBD1 matches 7 bases. Germline trimming cut 5 bases from V and 8 bases from J; bases unmatched to any gene: 11. CDR1 MNHEY and CDR2 SVGAGI come from the germline V gene. The CDR3 consists of 15 residues. This CDR3 reads CASSTTGTAEEKLFF. The CDR3 region has the DNA TGTGCCAGCAGTACAACCGGGACAGCAGAGGAAAAACTGTTTTTT.

The V call is TRBV19, the J call TRBJ2-1; tentatively, D is TRBD1 (5 bases). V dropped 4 bases and J dropped 4 bases, with 5 bases sitting between them. The CDR3 is 12 amino acids. CDR1 is LNHDA, CDR2 SQIVND, per germline (reference sequence). CDR3 DNA sequence: TGTGCCAGTAGTACAGGGTACAATGAGCAGTTCTTC. Amino acid sequence: CASSTGYNEQFF.

The chain links TRBV6-1 to TRBJ2-5; D remains ambiguous. Germline loops: CDR1 MNHNS, CDR2 SASEGT. The CDR3 extends over 16 amino acids. V was cut by 0 bases and J by 1 base, with 12 bases left in between. The CDR3 is CASSEALQGGQETQYF. CDR3 nucleotides: TGTGCCAGCAGTGAAGCGCTTCAAGGCGGCCAAGAGACCCAGTACTTC.

A note on this clone: A junction boundary mismatches the germline segment, possibly from a read error. The gene calls are TRBV6-1 and TRBJ1-1; no clear D. This CDR3 is built from 15 residues. Germline CDR1 reads MNHNS; CDR2 reads SASEGT. The CDR3 region has the DNA TGTGCCAGCAGAGAAGCGTCGGGTGTCGGCACTGAAGCTTTCTTT. Translated, it gives CASREASGVGTEAFF.

The chain has TRBV2 and TRBJ1-2; no clear D gene. The CDR3 runs 14 residues. In germline, CDR1 is SNHLY, CDR2 FYNNEI. V shed 1 base and J shed 4 bases, with 10 bases lying between them. The CDR3 loop is CASSEDSVVYGYTF. CDR3 in DNA: TGTGCCAGCAGTGAAGACAGTGTTGTCTATGGCTACACCTTC.

The genes are TRBV5-1 and TRBJ2-7; TRBD2 might be the D (6 bases). CDR1 and CDR2 (germline): SGHRS, YFSETQ. V was pared by 1 base and J by 3 bases, with 20 bases between. The CDR3 is made up of 17 amino acids. This CDR3 is CASSLFPGTQSGYEQYF. DNA for the CDR3: TGCGCCAGCAGCTTGTTCCCAGGGACTCAGAGCGGCTACGAGCAGTACTTC.

The CDR3 bases are TGTGCCAGCAGCCCCGCGCCACCGAATCAGCCCCAGCATTTT. As protein: CASSPAPPNQPQHF. The chain links TRBV7-2 to TRBJ1-5; no reliable D call. V was shortened by 5 bases and J by 4 bases, with 12 bases between the two germline ends. The CDR3 runs 14 residues. Germline V gene sequence: CDR1 SGHTA, CDR2 FQGNSA.

The chain joins TRBV5-6 to TRBJ1-3; 9 positions agree with TRBD1. Germline CDR1 SGHDT, CDR2 YYEEEE. The CDR3 runs to 15 residues. J lost 4 bases, V lost 3 bases, and 5 bases had no gene match. CDR3 nucleotides: TGTGCCAGCAGCTCGACAGGGGGAACGGGAAACACCATATATTTT. This translates into CASSSTGGTGNTIYF.

The J gene is TRBJ2-7, the V gene TRBV14; 15 positions match TRBD2. The J segment lost 2 bases and the V segment lost 4 bases, leaving 3 bases of the junction unmatched. CDR1 is SGHDN, CDR2 FVKESK, per germline. The CDR3 spans 16 residues. This CDR3 reads CASSPGLAGGTYEQYF. DNA of the CDR3: TGTGCCAGCAGCCCTGGACTAGCGGGGGGGACCTACGAGCAGTACTTC.

The chain couples TRBV18 to TRBJ1-3; D uncertain. V lost 2 bases and J lost 7, with 12 bases in between. The length of the CDR3 is 14 residues. From germline, CDR1 is KGHSH and CDR2 LQKENI. The CDR3 protein is CASSPDPYSNTIYF. The DNA of the CDR3 is TGTGCCAGCTCACCAGATCCATACTCGAACACCATATATTTT.

This chain connects TRBV30 to TRBJ1-4; tentatively, D is TRBD1 (5 bases). There are 12 residues in the CDR3. V lost 2 bases and J lost 7, with 8 bases in between. Per germline, CDR1 GTSNPN and CDR2 SVGIG (reference sequence). This CDR3 is CAWSNQGEKLFF. CDR3 nucleotide sequence: TGTGCCTGGAGTAACCAGGGTGAAAAACTGTTTTTT. Complete variable domain (other parts from reference TRBV30 and TRBJ1-4): SQTIHQWPATLVQPVGSPLSLECTVEGTSNPNLYWYRQAAGRGLQLLFYSVGIGQISSEVPQNLSASRPQDRQFILSSKKLLLSDSGFYLCAWSNQGEKLFFGSGTQLSVL.

The chain employs TRBV7-2 and TRBJ1-6; D uncertain. V dropped 0 bases and J dropped 0 bases, with 12 bases sitting between them. The CDR3 loop spans 18 amino acids. CDR1 is SGHTA, CDR2 FQGNSA, per germline. CDR3 sequence: CASSLAGRTSSYNSPLHF. CDR3 DNA: TGTGCCAGCAGCTTAGCGGGTCGGACGAGCTCCTATAATTCACCCCTCCACTTT. Based on the CDR3 plus reference TRBV7-2 and TRBJ1-6, the full variable domain is GAGVSQSPSNKVTEKGKDVELRCDPISGHTALYWYRQSLGQGLEFLIYFQGNSAPDKSGLPSDRFSAERTGGSVSTLTIQRTQQEDSAVYLCASSLAGRTSSYNSPLHFGNGTRLTVT.